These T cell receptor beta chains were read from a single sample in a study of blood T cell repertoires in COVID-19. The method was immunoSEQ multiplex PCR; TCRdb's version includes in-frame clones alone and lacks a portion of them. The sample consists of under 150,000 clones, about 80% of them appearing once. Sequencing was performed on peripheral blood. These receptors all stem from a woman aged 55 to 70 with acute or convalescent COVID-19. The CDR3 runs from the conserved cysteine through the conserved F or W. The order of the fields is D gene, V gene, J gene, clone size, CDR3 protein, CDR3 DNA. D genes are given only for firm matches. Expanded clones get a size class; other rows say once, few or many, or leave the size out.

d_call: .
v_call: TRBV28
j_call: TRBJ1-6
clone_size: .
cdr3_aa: CASSLRVSPLHF
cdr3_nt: TGTGCCAGCAGTCTCAGGGTTTCACCCCTCCACTTT

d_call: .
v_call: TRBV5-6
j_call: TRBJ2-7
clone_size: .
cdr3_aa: CASTPTRGLYEQYF
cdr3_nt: TGTGCCAGCACCCCTACCCGAGGGCTCTACGAGCAGTACTTC

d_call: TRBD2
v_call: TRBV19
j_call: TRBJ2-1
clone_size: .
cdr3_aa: CASRARAGVGNEQFF
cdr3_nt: TGTGCCAGTAGGGCAAGGGCGGGAGTTGGAAATGAGCAGTTCTTC

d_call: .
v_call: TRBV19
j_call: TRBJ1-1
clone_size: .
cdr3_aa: CASTSTGLGTEAFF
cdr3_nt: TGTGCCAGTACCTCGACAGGCTTGGGCACTGAAGCTTTCTTT

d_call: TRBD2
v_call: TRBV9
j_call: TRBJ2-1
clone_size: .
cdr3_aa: CASSVGPGGPNEQFF
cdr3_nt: TGTGCCAGCAGCGTAGGGCCGGGAGGGCCCAATGAGCAGTTCTTC

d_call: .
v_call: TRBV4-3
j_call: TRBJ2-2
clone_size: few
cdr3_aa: CASSQEPFPWPGELFF
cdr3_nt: TGCGCCAGCAGCCAAGAGCCTTTTCCTTGGCCCGGGGAGCTGTTTTTT

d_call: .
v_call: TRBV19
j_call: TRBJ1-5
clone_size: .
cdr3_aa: CASEALPLNQPQHF
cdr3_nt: TGTGCCAGCGAGGCCCTACCACTCAATCAGCCCCAGCATTTT

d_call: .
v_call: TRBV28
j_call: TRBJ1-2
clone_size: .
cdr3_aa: CASSLWGRSYGYTF
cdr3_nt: TGTGCCAGCAGTTTATGGGGCCGTAGCTATGGCTACACCTTC

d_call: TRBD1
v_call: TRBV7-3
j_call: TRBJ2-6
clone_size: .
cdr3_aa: CASSLAGMDRGSTGANVLTF
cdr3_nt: TGTGCCAGCAGCTTAGCTGGTATGGACAGGGGCTCGACTGGGGCCAACGTCCTGACTTTC

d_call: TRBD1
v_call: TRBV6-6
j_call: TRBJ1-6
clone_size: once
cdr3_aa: CASSSGRGRGHSPLHF
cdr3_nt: TGTGCCAGCAGTTCAGGCCGCGGCAGGGGGCATTCACCCCTCCACTTT

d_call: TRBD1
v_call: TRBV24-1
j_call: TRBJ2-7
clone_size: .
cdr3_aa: CATSDSGTGVLKQYF
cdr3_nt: TGTGCCACCAGTGATTCCGGGACAGGGGTTTTAAAGCAGTACTTC

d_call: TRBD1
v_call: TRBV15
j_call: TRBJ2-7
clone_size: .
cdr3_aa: CATSRVQGVFSYEQYF
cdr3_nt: TGTGCCACCAGCAGAGTCCAGGGGGTTTTCTCCTACGAGCAGTACTTC

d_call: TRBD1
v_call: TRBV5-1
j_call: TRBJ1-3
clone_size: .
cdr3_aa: CASSFGQGAYTIYF
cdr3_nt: TGCGCCAGCAGCTTCGGACAGGGGGCGTACACCATATATTTT

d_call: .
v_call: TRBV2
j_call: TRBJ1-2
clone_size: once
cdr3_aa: CASTNVGGYTF
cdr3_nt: TGTGCCAGCACAAACGTCGGGGGCTACACCTTC

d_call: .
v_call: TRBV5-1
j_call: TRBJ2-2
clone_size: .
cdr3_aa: CASSGGRNTGELFF
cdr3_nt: TGCGCCAGCAGCGGGGGCCGGAACACCGGGGAGCTGTTTTTT

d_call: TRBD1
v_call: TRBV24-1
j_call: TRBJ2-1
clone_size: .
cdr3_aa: CATSDPSGQGGEQFF
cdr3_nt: TGTGCCACCAGTGATCCTTCCGGACAGGGGGGTGAGCAGTTCTTC

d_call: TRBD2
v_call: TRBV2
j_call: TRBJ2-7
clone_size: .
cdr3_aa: CASRPTSGSTYEQYF
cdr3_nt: TGTGCCAGCAGGCCTACTAGCGGTAGCACCTACGAGCAGTACTTC

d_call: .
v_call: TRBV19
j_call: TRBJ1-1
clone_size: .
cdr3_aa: CASSRRIQVNTEAFF
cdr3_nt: TGTGCCAGTAGCCGACGAATTCAGGTGAACACTGAAGCTTTCTTT

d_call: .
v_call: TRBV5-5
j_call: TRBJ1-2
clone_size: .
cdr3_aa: CASSLEPRNYGYTF
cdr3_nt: TGTGCCAGCAGCTTGGAGCCACGTAACTATGGCTACACCTTC

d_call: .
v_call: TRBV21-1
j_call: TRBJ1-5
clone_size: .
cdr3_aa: CANREWQSYSNQPQHF
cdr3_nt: TGTGCCAATCGGGAGTGGCAATCTTATAGCAATCAGCCCCAGCATTTT

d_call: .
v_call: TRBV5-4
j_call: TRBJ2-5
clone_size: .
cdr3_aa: CASSLGTQETQYF
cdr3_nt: TGTGCCAGCAGCTTGGGAACACAAGAGACCCAGTACTTC

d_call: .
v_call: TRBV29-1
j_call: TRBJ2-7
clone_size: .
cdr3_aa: CSASLASYEQYF
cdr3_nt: TGCAGCGCCTCGCTCGCGTCCTACGAGCAGTACTTC

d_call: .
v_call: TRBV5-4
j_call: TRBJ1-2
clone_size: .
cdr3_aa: CASSATGISNYGYTF
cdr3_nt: TGTGCCAGCAGCGCCACAGGAATTAGTAACTATGGCTACACCTTC

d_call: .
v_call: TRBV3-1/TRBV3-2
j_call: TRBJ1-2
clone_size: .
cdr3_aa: CASSQERRTANYGYTF
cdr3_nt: TGTGCCAGCAGCCAGGAACGAAGGACAGCTAACTATGGCTACACCTTC

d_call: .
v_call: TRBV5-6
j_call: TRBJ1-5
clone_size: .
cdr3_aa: CASSLGRGYNQPQHF
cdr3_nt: TGTGCCAGCAGCTTGGGCAGGGGCTACAATCAGCCCCAGCATTTT

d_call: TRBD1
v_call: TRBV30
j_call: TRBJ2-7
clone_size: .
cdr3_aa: CAWIDRGYEQYF
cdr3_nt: TGTGCCTGGATTGACAGGGGCTACGAGCAGTACTTC